Sequencing of this TCR beta chain was carried out in a study of cytomegalovirus exposure and HLA in healthy donors. Study background: A previous analysis identified 117 million unique TCR beta sequences derived from some 200 million T cells.

CDR1 is MDHEN, CDR2 SYDVKM, per germline. The CDR3 extends over 15 amino acids. The ends lost 2 bases at V and 4 bases at J; junction bases unmatched: 6. In the case of this clone: Its antigen is still unknown.

The PCR used 60 Vbeta and 13 Jbeta primers. Sequencing used immunoSEQ multiplex PCR; TCRdb keeps in-frame clones, though not all of them. This sample carries approximately 140,000 clones, around two thirds of them seen once, and the ten largest clones take 1.5% to 2%. The study, taken as a whole, reports: For TCR beta chains, V- and J-gene trimming was later linked to a missense DCLRE1C variant.

The rearrangement joins TRBV28 to TRBJ2-7; 9 bases map to TRBD2. The sequencing sample was made of PBMCs. This sequence was found in a woman between 18 and 29 years old in good health and CMV-seronegative. The CDR3 nucleotides are TGTGCCAGCAGTTTACCGGCGGGGGGGAAGTACGAGCAGTACTTC. The encoded protein is CASSLPAGGKYEQYF. Supplemented by reference TRBV28 and TRBJ2-7, the full variable domain reads DVKVTQSSRYLVKRTGEKVFLECVQDMDHENMFWYRQDPGLGLRLIYFSYDVKMKEKGDIPEGYSVSREKKERFSLILESASTNQTSMYLCASSLPAGGKYEQYFGPGTRLTVT.